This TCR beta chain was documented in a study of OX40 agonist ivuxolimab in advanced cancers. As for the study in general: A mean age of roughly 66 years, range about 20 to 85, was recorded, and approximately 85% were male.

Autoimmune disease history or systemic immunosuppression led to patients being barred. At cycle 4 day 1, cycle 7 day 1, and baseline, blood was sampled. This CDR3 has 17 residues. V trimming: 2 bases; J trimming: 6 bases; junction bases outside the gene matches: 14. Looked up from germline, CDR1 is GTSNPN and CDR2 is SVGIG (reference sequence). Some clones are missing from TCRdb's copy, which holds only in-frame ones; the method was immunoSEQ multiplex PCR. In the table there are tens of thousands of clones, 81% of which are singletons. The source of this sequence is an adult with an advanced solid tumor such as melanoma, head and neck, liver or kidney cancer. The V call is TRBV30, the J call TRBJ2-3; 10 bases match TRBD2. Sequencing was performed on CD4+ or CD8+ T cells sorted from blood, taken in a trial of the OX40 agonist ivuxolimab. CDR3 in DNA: TGTGCCTGGAGTTCCCCCAGGGCTAGCGGGAGTTGGGATACGCAGTATTTT. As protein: CAWSSPRASGSWDTQYF. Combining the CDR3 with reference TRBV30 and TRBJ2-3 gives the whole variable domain SQTIHQWPATLVQPVGSPLSLECTVEGTSNPNLYWYRQAAGRGLQLLFYSVGIGQISSEVPQNLSASRPQDRQFILSSKKLLLSDSGFYLCAWSSPRASGSWDTQYFGPGTRLTVL.